Below are 20 T cell receptor beta chains sequenced from a single sample in a study of blood T cell repertoires in COVID-19. Sequenced by immunoSEQ multiplex PCR; TCRdb stores in-frame clones only, minus some. This sample carries more than 130,000 clones, around nine tenths of them seen once, and the ten largest clones take roughly 4%. Sequencing was done on a sample of peripheral blood. Receptors originate from a woman aged 40-49 years with acute or convalescent COVID-19.

The chain links TRBV27 to TRBJ1-6, with 7 bases aligning to TRBD1. The V gene's germline CDR1 is MNHEY and CDR2 SMNVEV (reference sequence). This CDR3 has 13 amino acids. V gave up 7 bases and J gave up 7 bases; unmatched junction bases: 4. The CDR3 nucleotides read TGTGCCAGCAATAGGGGGCGGAATTCACCCCTCCACTTT. This gives the protein CASNRGRNSPLHF.

The rearrangement uses TRBV5-1 and TRBJ1-2, with 9 bases aligning to TRBD1. In germline, CDR1 is SGHRS, CDR2 YFSETQ. This CDR3 contains 13 residues. Trimming cost V 5 bases and J 8 bases; bases outside gene matches: 7. The CDR3 DNA reads as TGCGCCAGCAGTTCGGACAGGGGAAGGGGCTACACCTTC. It is translated as CASSSDRGRGYTF.

This chain uses TRBV7-2 with TRBJ1-5; D uncertain. The CDR3 sequence is 13 residues long. Germline V gene sequence: CDR1 SGHTA, CDR2 FQGNSA. The germline V and J ends were trimmed by 5 bases and 5 bases, with 10 bases remaining between them. Here the CDR3 reads CASSLRRDQPQHF. CDR3 nucleotide sequence: TGTGCCAGCAGCCTCAGGCGGGATCAGCCCCAGCATTTT.

The chain has TRBV6-5 and TRBJ1-2; D remains unclear. The CDR3 contains 12 residues. Germline assignment: CDR1 MNHEY and CDR2 SVGAGI. V was cut by 2 bases and J by 8 bases, with 9 bases left in between. CDR3 residues: CASSYETRGYTF. The CDR3, as DNA: TGTGCCAGCAGTTACGAAACGCGGGGCTACACCTTC.

As DNA, the CDR3 is TGCAGCGTTGAAGTACTAGATCACACTGAAGCTTTCTTT. The encoded protein is CSVEVLDHTEAFF. This chain joins TRBV29-1 and TRBJ1-1; D is unclear. V was pared by 1 base and J by 3 bases, with 9 bases between. CDR3 length equals 13 residues. Germline V gives CDR1 SQVTM, CDR2 ANQGSEA.

This clone was picked up one time. The chain is built from TRBV30 and TRBJ2-3; possible D gene TRBD1, 6 bases. Germline V gene data show CDR1 as GTSNPN and CDR2 as SVGIG (reference sequence). The CDR3 is 15 amino acids. V was trimmed by 1 base and J by 7 bases, leaving 18 bases between them. The CDR3 region has the DNA TGTGCCTGGAGTGGAACCTCCAGGGGCCCGTATACGCAGTATTTT. Translation gives CAWSGTSRGPYTQYF.

This chain connects TRBV20-1 to TRBJ2-3; 8 nucleotides align to TRBD2. The CDR3 sequence is 16 residues long. J gave up 3 bases and V 3 bases, and 11 bases lay outside the gene matches. Germline V gene lookup returns CDR1 DFQATT and CDR2 SNEGSKA (reference sequence). The CDR3 here is CSASEGGGGWTDTQYF. CDR3 bases: TGCAGTGCTAGTGAGGGCGGCGGGGGGTGGACAGATACGCAGTATTTT.

This chain uses TRBV2 with TRBJ1-2, with 7 bases identical to TRBD1. The CDR3 extends over 11 amino acids. Germline V gives CDR1 SNHLY, CDR2 FYNNEI. Unmatched junction bases numbered 2, after V lost 6 bases and J lost 7 bases. The CDR3 region is CASSRQGGYTF. The CDR3 nucleotides read TGTGCCAGCAGCCGACAGGGTGGCTACACCTTC.

The chain recombines TRBV9 with TRBJ1-2; 7 nucleotides align to TRBD1. Germline V gene data show CDR1 as SGDLS and CDR2 as YYNGEE. V was pared by 3 bases and J by 5 bases, with 16 bases of the junction left unmatched. CDR3 size: 17 residues. This CDR3 is CASSGGTVESALYGYTF. In nucleotides, the CDR3 is TGTGCCAGCAGCGGAGGGACAGTGGAAAGCGCTCTATATGGCTACACCTTC.

The J gene is TRBJ1-1, the V gene TRBV20-1; D is undetermined. Per the germline V gene, CDR1 is DFQATT and CDR2 is SNEGSKA (reference sequence). CDR3 length: 12 residues. V lost 3 bases to trimming and J lost 0 bases, with 5 bases between them. The CDR3 bases are TGCAGTGCTAGTCCTGTGAACACTGAAGCTTTCTTT. Amino acids: CSASPVNTEAFF.

The gene calls are TRBV27 and TRBJ2-1, with D unclear. The CDR3 length is 14 residues. V was shortened by 3 bases and J by 0 bases, with 6 bases between the two germline ends. Germline lookup yields CDR1 MNHEY and CDR2 SMNVEV (reference sequence). The DNA for the CDR3 is TGTGCCAGCAGTTTGAGGAGCTCCTACAATGAGCAGTTCTTC. Translation: CASSLRSSYNEQFF.

A single count supports this clone. The CDR3: CASSYQGLLNTGELFF. In DNA form, the CDR3 reads TGTGCCAGCAGTTACCAGGGACTCCTGAACACCGGGGAGCTGTTTTTT. The V and J genes are TRBV6-2 or TRBV6-3 and TRBJ2-2, with a possible D match to TRBD2 (6 bases). This CDR3 comprises 16 residues. The germline V gene encodes CDR1 MNHEY and CDR2 SVGEGT. The V gene lost 2 bases and the J gene lost 1 base, with 11 bases spanning the gap.

This chain joins TRBV6-6 and TRBJ2-1; TRBD2 matches 11 bases. Germline CDR1 is MNHNY and CDR2 is SVGAGI (reference sequence). Trimming took 6 bases from V and 7 from J; bases not matched to a gene: 8. CDR3 size: 15 residues. In DNA form, the CDR3 reads TGTGCCAGCAGCCTACTAGCGGGGGTTCGGAATGAGCAGTTCTTC. Translating gives CASSLLAGVRNEQFF.

This clone was counted once. V and J are TRBV7-3 and TRBJ2-2; the match to TRBD2 covers 9 bases. Germline V gene data show CDR1 as SGHTA and CDR2 as FQGTGA. This CDR3 has 16 residues. With 2 bases clipped from V and 4 bases from J, the junction kept 5 bases outside the gene matches. The chain's CDR3 is CASSLGSGGPTGELFF. DNA of the CDR3: TGTGCCAGCAGCTTAGGTAGCGGGGGCCCCACCGGGGAGCTGTTTTTT.

The chain employs TRBV19 and TRBJ1-1; a weak D match, TRBD1 (5 bases). Germline CDR1 and CDR2: LNHDA and SQIVND (reference sequence). V dropped 7 bases and J dropped 0 bases, with 15 bases sitting between them. The CDR3 totals 15 residues. CDR3 region: CASTRGGTLNTEAFF. In nucleotides, the CDR3 is TGTGCCAGTACGCGGGGGGGGACCCTGAACACTGAAGCTTTCTTT.

This clone was detected once. This chain links TRBV25-1 with TRBJ2-3, with 9 bases lining up with TRBD2. The J segment lost 2 bases and the V segment lost 6 bases, leaving 6 bases of the junction unmatched. This CDR3 has 15 amino acids. Germline values: CDR1 MGHDK, CDR2 SYGVNS. The CDR3: CASSNSGRLTDTQYF. The DNA for the CDR3 is TGTGCCAGCAGCAATAGCGGGAGACTCACAGATACGCAGTATTTT.

CDR3: CASSVGGGLDEQYF. For the CDR3, the DNA is TGTGCCAGCAGTGTTGGGGGGGGGCTCGACGAGCAGTACTTC. This sequence joins TRBV28 and TRBJ2-7, with a possible D match to TRBD2 (7 bases). The V gene lost 5 bases and the J gene lost 5 bases, with 16 bases spanning the gap. The CDR3 contains 14 residues. CDR1 is MDHEN and CDR2 is SYDVKM in the germline V gene.

The chain carries TRBV6-2 or TRBV6-3 and TRBJ1-2; no clear D. The CDR3 contains 12 residues. The V and J ends lost 4 bases and 4 bases respectively, with 7 bases between them. CDR1 MNHEY and CDR2 SVGEGT come from the germline V gene. The CDR3 reads CASSFGVYGYTF. As DNA, the CDR3 is TGTGCCAGCAGTTTCGGGGTCTATGGCTACACCTTC.

The V call is TRBV5-1, the J call TRBJ2-7; 8 bases are a match to TRBD1. V shed 4 bases and J 0 bases; nucleotides not matched to a gene: 9. This CDR3 has 16 amino acids. CDR1 and CDR2 (germline): SGHRS, YFSETQ. The CDR3 reads CASSPGGDRSSYEQYF. CDR3 in DNA: TGCGCCAGCAGCCCGGGCGGGGACAGGAGCTCCTACGAGCAGTACTTC.

CDR3: CASSPTASVSPLHF. DNA for the CDR3: TGTGCCAGCTCACCAACAGCATCGGTGTCACCCCTCCACTTT. The V gene is TRBV18, the J gene TRBJ1-6; D ambiguous. Germline V gene lookup returns CDR1 KGHSH and CDR2 LQKENI. V was pared by 2 bases and J by 10 bases, with 12 bases between. The CDR3 totals 14 residues.